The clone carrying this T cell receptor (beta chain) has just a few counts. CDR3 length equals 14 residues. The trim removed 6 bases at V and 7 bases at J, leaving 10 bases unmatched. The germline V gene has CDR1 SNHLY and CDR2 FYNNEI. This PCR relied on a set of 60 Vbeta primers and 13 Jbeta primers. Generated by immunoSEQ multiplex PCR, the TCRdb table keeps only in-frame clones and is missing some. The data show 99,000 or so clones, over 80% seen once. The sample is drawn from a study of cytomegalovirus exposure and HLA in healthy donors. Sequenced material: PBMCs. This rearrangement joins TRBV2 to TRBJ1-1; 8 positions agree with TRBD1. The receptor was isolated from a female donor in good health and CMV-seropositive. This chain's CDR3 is CASRDRVGMGEAFF. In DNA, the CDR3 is TGTGCCAGCAGGGACAGGGTTGGTATGGGTGAAGCTTTCTTT.